This T cell receptor beta chain was sequenced for a study of blood T cells in healthy people across ages. Points from the study as a whole: Long-lived and aged donors differed, with more naive CD4+ cells and higher diversity in the long-lived. The unknown donor CMV status may have confounded expanded clonotype changes.

Details on this clonotype: Its antigen remains unidentified.

Then a second PCR, running about 6 to 12 cycles, was carried out with a sample-barcoded 5' primer and a J-beta primer mix. One entry per CDR3 protein results from TCRdb running MiXCR on the 5' RACE reads. Among about 1.1 million distinct CDR3 sequences listed, around two fifths were seen once. With V trimmed by 1 base and J by 13 bases, 21 bases remained unmatched. The CDR3 spans 18 residues. Germline V gives CDR1 LGHNA, CDR2 YSLEER. The genes are TRBV4-3 and TRBJ1-4; the match to TRBD1 covers 7 bases. The receptor comes from a man aged 18 to 30 in good health. The specimen sequenced was blood. CDR3 DNA: TGCGCCAGCAGCCAAGTAGTACAGGGGACAGCCTTGGTGTCGGCACTGTTTTTT. Translating it yields CASSQVVQGTALVSALFF.